The T cell receptor beta chain described here comes from a study of T cell repertoires in cytomegalovirus infection. About the study: CMV infection together with matching HLA type was indicated by public TCR beta signatures. Whole-study results and caveats: What dominated the ex vivo response were HLA-C-restricted CMV-specific TCR beta clonotypes. Carriers of CMV plus the relevant HLA were identified by cumulative public TCR beta family frequency.

This clonotype was detected ten times or more. As yet, its antigen is unknown. TCRdb ran MiXCR on the reads and lists one entry per CDR3 protein. This repertoire shows 560,000 or so distinct CDR3 sequences, 15% to 20% found once; its top ten account for about 24%. The germline CDR1 and CDR2 sequences are MNHEY and SMNVEV (reference sequence). The CDR3 is 15 amino acids. Trimming at V came to 5 bases and at J to 3 bases, leaving 4 bases not matched to a gene. Sequenced sample: CD8+ T cells from PBMCs. The source of this sequence is a human donor in good health (CMV status not recorded). Some clones in this sample may be carry-over from other donors' samples. The J gene is TRBJ2-7, the V gene TRBV27, with 13 bases matching TRBD2. The CDR3 sequence: CASSLWTSGSYEQYF. CDR3 nucleotide sequence: TGTGCCAGCAGTCTCTGGACTAGCGGGAGCTACGAGCAGTACTTC.